The 20 T cell receptor beta chains below were found in one sample sequenced in a study of blood T cell repertoires in COVID-19. The table came from immunoSEQ multiplex PCR; TCRdb's copy has only in-frame clones and leaves some out. Found here are over 70,000 clones, about four fifths of them singletons; the top ten hold around a tenth. The material sequenced was peripheral blood. The receptors derive from a woman aged 80 or over with acute or convalescent COVID-19.

The rearrangement uses TRBV7-8 and TRBJ1-5; 10 bases map to TRBD1. The CDR3 extends over 15 amino acids. Germline loops: CDR1 SGHVS, CDR2 FQNEAQ. V gave up 5 bases and J gave up 5 bases; unmatched junction bases: 6. DNA of the CDR3: TGTGCCAGCAGCGACGGGACAGGGGAGGATCAGCCCCAGCATTTT. Its protein product is CASSDGTGEDQPQHF.

The gene calls are TRBV7-2 and TRBJ1-3, with D possibly TRBD1 on 5 matching bases. The CDR3 runs 16 residues. Trimming cost V 2 bases and J 1 base, with 12 bases left between them. Germline lookup yields CDR1 SGHTA and CDR2 FQGNSA. The CDR3 DNA follows: TGTGCCAGCAGCTTACAGGGCGCGGGGTCTGGAAACACCATATATTTT. Its translation: CASSLQGAGSGNTIYF.

The J gene is TRBJ2-1, the V gene TRBV11-2, with 8 nucleotides matching TRBD2. Trimming cost V 5 bases and J 9 bases; bases outside gene matches: 6. The length of the CDR3 is 13 residues. Germline V gene sequence: CDR1 SGHAT, CDR2 FQNNGV. The CDR3 here is CASSPRTSSEQFF. In nucleotides, the CDR3 is TGTGCCAGCAGCCCTAGGACTAGCAGTGAGCAGTTCTTC.

The V gene is TRBV6-2 or TRBV6-3, the J gene TRBJ2-2; 10 bases align to TRBD1. V was pared by 5 bases and J by 4 bases, with 10 bases of the junction left unmatched. Germline CDR1 reads MNHEY; CDR2 reads SVGEGT. This CDR3 has 17 residues. CDR3 coding DNA: TGTGCCAGCAGTGTGACAGGGGGCAAGATGGGCACCGGGGAGCTGTTTTTT. Amino acids: CASSVTGGKMGTGELFF.

The chain is built from TRBV3-1 (or the pseudogene TRBV3-2) and TRBJ2-7; the match to TRBD1 covers 7 bases. CDR1 LGHDT and CDR2 YNNKEL come from the germline V gene (reference sequence). Trimming cost V 0 bases and J 3 bases; bases outside gene matches: 8. CDR3 length: 16 residues. The CDR3 region has the DNA TGTGCCAGCAGCCAAGATTGGCAGGGGGTCCGCTACGAGCAGTACTTC. Encoded protein: CASSQDWQGVRYEQYF.

This rearrangement joins TRBV9 to TRBJ1-2; D is unresolved. V was cut by 0 bases and J by 8 bases, with 17 bases left in between. The CDR3 length is 15 residues. CDR1 is SGDLS and CDR2 is YYNGEE in the germline V gene. CDR3 coding DNA: TGTGCCAGCAGCGTAGAAGCCAGGCCGACGGGGGGCTACACCTTC. It codes for CASSVEARPTGGYTF.

The V call is TRBV29-1, the J call TRBJ2-5; 7 bases are shared with TRBD2. Per germline, CDR1 SQVTM and CDR2 ANQGSEA. CDR3 size: 16 residues. Trimming took 4 bases from V and 4 from J; bases not matched to a gene: 15. This CDR3 reads CSVGSVGRGNSETQYF. The CDR3 coding sequence is TGCAGCGTTGGGTCGGTCGGGCGGGGGAATTCAGAGACCCAGTACTTC.

Comments on this clone: This CDR3 is also generated by other DNA sequences in the sample. This chain uses TRBV2 with TRBJ1-1; TRBD1 is a possible D gene (5 bases). V lost 6 bases, J lost 1 base, and 9 bases lay in between. Germline assignment: CDR1 SNHLY and CDR2 FYNNEI. This CDR3 has 13 residues. CDR3 residues: CASRITGNTEAFF. The CDR3 DNA sequence: TGTGCCAGCAGAATCACAGGGAACACTGAAGCTTTCTTT.

This clone was found a few times. This chain connects TRBV11-3 to TRBJ2-5; possible D gene TRBD1, 6 bases. Trimming cost V 4 bases and J 4 bases, with 22 bases left between them. Germline V gene lookup returns CDR1 SGHNT and CDR2 YENEEA. The CDR3 is 17 residues long. The CDR3 reads CASSSPGYVQGTETQYF. CDR3 coding DNA: TGTGCCAGCAGCTCGCCCGGGTATGTTCAGGGGACAGAGACCCAGTACTTC.

V is TRBV7-9 and J is TRBJ2-1, with 11 positions matching TRBD2. This CDR3 has 14 amino acids. Looked up from germline, CDR1 is SEHNR and CDR2 is FQNEAQ (reference sequence). V lost 5 bases to trimming and J lost 8 bases; unmatched junction nucleotides: 5. The CDR3 is CASSPSGLADEQFF. CDR3 sequence (DNA): TGTGCCAGCAGCCCCTCGGGACTAGCGGATGAGCAGTTCTTC.

The chain combines TRBV2 with TRBJ2-1; TRBD1 aligns across 8 bases. V was pared by 4 bases and J by 4 bases, with 3 bases of the junction left unmatched. The CDR3 length is 14 residues. Germline assignment: CDR1 SNHLY and CDR2 FYNNEI. The CDR3 DNA follows: TGTGCCAGCAGTGGGGACAGGAGTTACAATGAGCAGTTCTTC. Encoded protein: CASSGDRSYNEQFF.

This chain links TRBV6-6 with TRBJ1-3; 8 positions agree with TRBD1. The germline CDR1 and CDR2 sequences are MNHNY and SVGAGI (reference sequence). The CDR3 is 21 amino acids. V was clipped by 7 bases and J by 0 bases; unmatched bases: 23. CDR3 amino acids: CASTYEWWDRRKFHSGNTIYF. The CDR3 DNA reads as TGTGCCAGCACCTACGAGTGGTGGGACAGGCGGAAGTTCCACTCTGGAAACACCATATATTTT.

This chain uses TRBV2 with TRBJ2-7; possible D gene TRBD1, 6 bases. Germline CDR1 is SNHLY and CDR2 is FYNNEI. V lost 4 bases and J lost 3, with 13 bases in between. There are 14 residues in the CDR3. The CDR3 sequence: CASSGQVRSYEQYF. In DNA form, the CDR3 reads TGTGCCAGCAGTGGACAGGTACGAAGCTACGAGCAGTACTTC.

The chain combines TRBV6-5 with TRBJ2-7; 10 nucleotides align to TRBD1. The CDR3 has 15 residues. Germline-derived CDR1 and CDR2 are MNHEY and SVGAGI. V shed 6 bases, J shed 3 bases, and the junction held 8 bases outside the gene matches. The CDR3 sequence: CASRRDRDRGYEQYF. DNA for the CDR3: TGTGCCAGCAGAAGAGACCGGGACAGGGGCTACGAGCAGTACTTC.

In its sample, this clone ranks as medium-sized. The gene calls are TRBV3-1 (or the pseudogene TRBV3-2) and TRBJ2-7; 8 bases are shared with TRBD2. V lost 0 bases, J lost 4 bases, and 2 bases stayed unmatched. CDR1 LGHDT and CDR2 YNNKEL come from the germline V gene (reference sequence). The CDR3 totals 14 residues. The CDR3 DNA sequence: TGTGCCAGCAGCCAAGAAGCGGGAGCGTACGAGCAGTACTTC. Protein sequence: CASSQEAGAYEQYF.

The genes are TRBV10-3 and TRBJ1-4; 9 bases fit TRBD1. V shed 5 bases, J shed 8 bases, and the junction held 9 bases outside the gene matches. CDR3 length equals 15 residues. Germline CDR1 reads ENHRY; CDR2 reads SYGVKD. CDR3 DNA sequence: TGTGCCATCAGTCCAACAGGGGGCGGACGGGAAAAACTGTTTTTT. This codes for CAISPTGGGREKLFF.

The gene calls are TRBV11-2 and TRBJ2-1, with 8 bases lining up with TRBD1. V lost 5 bases to trimming and J lost 7 bases; unmatched junction nucleotides: 4. Germline-derived CDR1 and CDR2 are SGHAT and FQNNGV. The CDR3 is made up of 13 amino acids. CDR3 sequence: CASSLHRGNEQFF. The CDR3 nucleotides read TGTGCCAGCAGCCTCCACAGGGGGAATGAGCAGTTCTTC.

This clone was detected only a few times. The gene calls are TRBV11-3 and TRBJ2-3; TRBD2 matches at 11 bases. The V gene end was trimmed by 3 bases and the J gene end by 2 bases; junction bases not matched to a gene: 13. Germline V gene lookup returns CDR1 SGHNT and CDR2 YENEEA. CDR3 length: 19 residues. The CDR3 region is CASSLGTYPSGGNTDTQYF. CDR3 nucleotide sequence: TGTGCCAGCAGCTTGGGGACTTATCCTAGCGGGGGGAACACAGATACGCAGTATTTT. Filled out from reference TRBV11-3 and TRBJ2-3, the complete variable domain reads EAGVVQSPRYKIIEKKQPVAFWCNPISGHNTLYWYLQNLGQGPELLIRYENEEAVDDSQLPKDRFSAERLKGVDSTLKIQPAELGDSAVYLCASSLGTYPSGGNTDTQYFGPGTRLTVL.

This chain links TRBV19 with TRBJ1-6; the match to TRBD1 covers 7 bases. CDR3 size: 15 residues. V shed 4 bases and J 9 bases; nucleotides not matched to a gene: 9. Germline CDR1 LNHDA, CDR2 SQIVND (reference sequence). In DNA form, the CDR3 reads TGTGCCAGTAGTAGCGCCGGGACAGTATCTTCACCCCTCCACTTT. Its translation: CASSSAGTVSSPLHF. The variable domain in full, with the rest retrieved from reference TRBV19 and TRBJ1-6, is DGGITQSPKYLFRKEGQNVTLSCEQNLNHDAMYWYRQDPGQGLRLIYYSQIVNDFQKGDIAEGYSVSREKKESFPLTVTSAQKNPTAFYLCASSSAGTVSSPLHFGNGTRLTVT.

This clone was picked up one time. This rearrangement joins TRBV4-2 to TRBJ1-2; D ambiguous. This CDR3 comprises 13 residues. V lost 2 bases, J lost 1 base, and 5 bases lay in between. CDR1 and CDR2 from the germline V gene are LGHNA and YNFKEQ. The DNA for the CDR3 is TGTGCCAGCAGCCAAACAAGTAACTATGGCTACACCTTC. Amino acids: CASSQTSNYGYTF.